A single sample is the source of the 32 T cell receptor beta chains below, sequenced in a study of CD8+ T cells in alopecia areata. In each case, RNA was isolated and then reverse transcribed into cDNA as the sequencing template. The assay was immunoSEQ multiplex PCR, and TCRdb's table has in-frame clones only and misses some. The sample lists approximately 100,000 clones, just over 85% occurring once. Treatment described: oral pan-JAK inhibitor, 5-10 mg twice daily. The specimen was CD8+ T cells sorted from blood, collected at approximately week 30, from a patient treated with tofacitinib. The receptors shown here come from a human donor with alopecia areata.

The chain joins TRBV29-1 to TRBJ2-1; no reliable D call. Germline CDR1 is SQVTM and CDR2 is ANQGSEA. Trimming took off 5 bases at V and 8 bases at J, with 7 bases between the two ends. The CDR3 has 10 amino acids. The CDR3 loop is CSVFWDEQFF. The CDR3 DNA is TGCAGCGTTTTCTGGGATGAGCAGTTCTTC.

The V gene is TRBV6-6, the J gene TRBJ1-5, with 7 bases identical to TRBD1. The CDR3 has 16 amino acids. From germline, CDR1 is MNHNY and CDR2 SVGAGI (reference sequence). V lost 6 bases to trimming and J lost 11 bases; unmatched junction nucleotides: 19. The CDR3, as DNA: TGTGCCAGCAGCATCCGGGACAGTGGATCCTTGGGAGCCCAGCATTTT. It codes for CASSIRDSGSLGAQHF.

V is TRBV2 and J is TRBJ2-2; TRBD1 might be the D (5 bases). V gave up 3 bases and J gave up 0 bases, with 8 bases separating them. Germline-derived CDR1 and CDR2 are SNHLY and FYNNEI. This CDR3 is 15 amino acids long. The chain's CDR3 is CASSDRTTNTGELFF. In DNA form, the CDR3 reads TGTGCCAGCAGTGATCGGACAACGAACACCGGGGAGCTGTTTTTT.

This chain joins TRBV13 and TRBJ2-7; maybe TRBD2 (5 bases). V lost 5 bases and J lost 2, with 19 bases in between. This CDR3 spans 16 amino acids. Germline CDR1 is PRHDT and CDR2 is FYEKMQ (reference sequence). CDR3 bases: TGTGCCAGCAGCCAGACTAATTCGGACGGAGCCTACGAGCAGTACTTC. Translation gives CASSQTNSDGAYEQYF.

The chain has TRBV7-6 and TRBJ2-7; D tentatively reads TRBD1 or TRBD2 (5 bases each). Germline V CDR1 and CDR2: SGHVS, FNYEAQ. The length of the CDR3 is 15 residues. Trimming stripped 5 bases from V and 5 bases from J, with 19 bases between. CDR3 nucleotides: TGTGCCAGCAGCCCCAACGGGGACGTCGGCAACGAGCAGTACTTC. Its translation: CASSPNGDVGNEQYF.

The rearrangement uses TRBV29-1 and TRBJ1-3; D is undetermined. This CDR3 spans 11 amino acids. Trimming left V 2 bases short and J 8 bases short, with 7 bases between. CDR1 is SQVTM and CDR2 is ANQGSEA in the germline V gene. CDR3 sequence reads: CSVERVDTIYF. The CDR3 nucleotides are TGCAGCGTTGAACGGGTAGACACCATATATTTT.

The chain combines TRBV13 with TRBJ2-7, with D maybe TRBD1 (6 bases). Germline CDR1 PRHDT, CDR2 FYEKMQ (reference sequence). The CDR3 covers 15 residues. V was cut by 1 base and J by 0 bases, with 10 bases left in between. CDR3: CASSLEGVNSYEQYF. The DNA for the CDR3 is TGTGCCAGCAGCTTAGAGGGGGTTAACTCCTACGAGCAGTACTTC.

The chain couples TRBV9 to TRBJ2-7, with 15 bases that match TRBD2. With 0 bases clipped from V and 6 bases from J, the junction kept 10 bases outside the gene matches. The germline V gene encodes CDR1 SGDLS and CDR2 YYNGEE. The CDR3 is made up of 18 amino acids. As DNA, the CDR3 is TGTGCCAGCAGCGTAGGAGAGCTGGGACTAGCGGGAGGTTTCGAGCAGTACTTC. Encoded protein: CASSVGELGLAGGFEQYF. The complete variable domain, with remaining parts taken from reference TRBV9 and TRBJ2-7, reads DSGVTQTPKHLITATGQRVTLRCSPRSGDLSVYWYQQSLDQGLQFLIQYYNGEERAKGNILERFSAQQFPDLHSELNLSSLELGDSALYFCASSVGELGLAGGFEQYFGPGTRLTVT.

The chain recombines TRBV5-1 with TRBJ2-3, with 10 bases lining up with TRBD2. The CDR3 loop spans 15 amino acids. Germline-derived CDR1 and CDR2 are SGHRS and YFSETQ. V was clipped by 3 bases and J by 1 base; unmatched bases: 2. The CDR3 bases are TGCGCCAGCAGCTCCGGGACTAGCGGCACAGATACGCAGTATTTT. As protein: CASSSGTSGTDTQYF.

V is TRBV9 and J is TRBJ2-3; D possibly corresponds to TRBD2 (6 bases). The CDR3 contains 16 residues. Trimming removed 5 bases from V and 2 bases from J, with 18 bases in between. CDR1 and CDR2 (germline): SGDLS, YYNGEE. The CDR3 reads CASSAGRLVDTDTQYF. The CDR3 nucleotides read TGTGCCAGCAGTGCGGGCCGACTAGTCGACACAGATACGCAGTATTTT.

The CDR3 sequence is CASSSGQSASGANVLTF. CDR3 coding DNA: TGTGCCAGCAGTTCTGGACAGAGTGCCTCTGGGGCCAACGTCCTGACTTTC. The chain combines TRBV27 with TRBJ2-6, with D possibly being TRBD1 (6 bases). CDR3 length equals 17 residues. Deletions cut 4 bases from V and 0 bases from J, with 13 bases between. Per the germline V gene, CDR1 is MNHEY and CDR2 is SMNVEV (reference sequence).

This clone was seen only a few times. The gene calls are TRBV4-1 and TRBJ1-2; no clear D gene. Germline V gives CDR1 MGHRA, CDR2 YSYEKL. With 0 bases removed from V and 5 bases from J, the gap between germline ends came to 22 bases. CDR3 size: 18 residues. This CDR3 is CASSQDSAAPAVVYGYTF. As DNA, the CDR3 is TGCGCCAGCAGCCAAGACTCGGCAGCCCCAGCGGTTGTTTATGGCTACACCTTC.

V usage is TRBV27 and J usage is TRBJ2-2; 8 bases agree with TRBD1. After removal of 5 bases from V and 3 bases from J, the junction contained 11 bases not matched to a gene. The CDR3 loop spans 17 amino acids. CDR1 is MNHEY and CDR2 is SMNVEV in the germline V gene (reference sequence). This chain's CDR3 is CASSATGGRLYTGELFF. The CDR3 DNA reads as TGTGCCAGCAGTGCAACAGGGGGGAGGCTGTACACCGGGGAGCTGTTTTTT.

J is TRBJ2-7 and V is TRBV19; D is undetermined. Trimming left V 10 bases short and J 5 bases short, with 18 bases between. The germline CDR1 and CDR2 sequences are LNHDA and SQIVND (reference sequence). The CDR3 spans 13 residues. This chain's CDR3 is CATKTPTLDEQYF. CDR3 coding DNA: TGTGCCACTAAAACTCCTACCCTGGACGAGCAGTACTTC.

The chain uses TRBV4-1 and TRBJ2-1; D gene ambiguous. V shed 1 base and J shed 10 bases, with 14 bases lying between them. The CDR3 length is 14 residues. The V gene's germline CDR1 is MGHRA and CDR2 YSYEKL. The CDR3 region has the DNA TGCGCCAGCAGCCAAGTTGGCAGTTTAGGCGAGCAGTTCTTC. This gives the protein CASSQVGSLGEQFF.

This clone qualifies as medium-sized (0.01 to 0.1%). The chain joins TRBV6-4 to TRBJ2-3; no clear D gene. The CDR3 runs to 13 residues. V was clipped by 0 bases and J by 2 bases, with 3 bases between them. In germline, CDR1 is MRHNA, CDR2 SNTAGT. The CDR3 coding sequence is TGTGCCAGCAGTGACTCAGACACAGATACGCAGTATTTT. Its protein is CASSDSDTDTQYF.

In DNA form, the CDR3 reads TGCGCCAGCAGTCAAGAGCCTAGCGGGGCGGGCGCAGATACGCAGTATTTT. Translation gives CASSQEPSGAGADTQYF. The rearrangement links TRBV23-1 to TRBJ2-3; 9 bases are shared with TRBD2. TRBV23-1 is identified as an open reading frame with a role that is uncertain. V shed 2 bases and J 4 bases; nucleotides not matched to a gene: 10. The length of the CDR3 is 17 residues.

This clone appeared a single time. The rearrangement links TRBV15 to TRBJ1-4; D not certain. The CDR3 runs to 16 residues. V was shortened by 0 bases and J by 4 bases, with 12 bases between the two germline ends. In germline, CDR1 is LNHNV, CDR2 YYDKDF (reference sequence). The CDR3 DNA reads as TGTGCCACCAGCAGAGATCGGCAGGCGCTTAATGAAAAACTGTTTTTT. As protein: CATSRDRQALNEKLFF.

As to this clone: The final CDR3 position lacks the conserved phenylalanine or tryptophan, pointing to a likely read error. This chain joins TRBV30 and TRBJ1-1, with D hard to call. CDR3 size: 13 residues. Germline-derived CDR1 and CDR2 are GTSNPN and SVGIG (reference sequence). Trimming removed 2 bases from V and 11 bases from J, with 18 bases in between. The CDR3 DNA reads as TGTGCCTGGAGTCAACAGAAGGGCCAAGGGGCTTTCCTT. The encoded protein is CAWSQQKGQGAFL.

The V and J genes are TRBV5-1 and TRBJ1-5; D remains ambiguous. CDR1 and CDR2 from the germline V gene are SGHRS and YFSETQ. Trimming stripped 0 bases from V and 2 bases from J, with 9 bases between. The CDR3 is made up of 15 amino acids. As DNA, the CDR3 is TGCGCCAGCAGCTTGGCTTCGGGCGGCAATCAGCCCCAGCATTTT. Its translation: CASSLASGGNQPQHF. The whole variable domain, remainder taken from reference TRBV5-1 and TRBJ1-5, is KAGVTQTPRYLIKTRGQQVTLSCSPISGHRSVSWYQQTPGQGLQFLFEYFSETQRNKGNFPGRFSGRQFSNSRSEMNVSTLELGDSALYLCASSLASGGNQPQHFGDGTRLSIL.

The chain's CDR3 is CASSETGGTGETQYF. Here the CDR3 DNA reads TGTGCCAGCAGCGAGACAGGGGGCACGGGGGAGACCCAGTACTTC. The chain couples TRBV7-6 to TRBJ2-5, with 10 bases that match TRBD1. CDR1 is SGHVS and CDR2 is FNYEAQ in the germline V gene. The CDR3 sequence is 15 residues long. The V gene end was trimmed by 5 bases and the J gene end by 5 bases; junction bases not matched to a gene: 8.

The chain links TRBV7-9 to TRBJ2-7; D might be TRBD1 (5 bases). V was shortened by 4 bases and J by 2 bases, with 15 bases between the two germline ends. CDR3 length: 15 residues. Germline V gene lookup returns CDR1 SEHNR and CDR2 FQNEAQ (reference sequence). The DNA of the CDR3 is TGTGCCAGCAGCTCCCGGACAAGTTCTGCCTACGAGCAGTACTTC. Amino acids: CASSSRTSSAYEQYF.

The gene calls are TRBV10-2 and TRBJ1-1; 7 nucleotides align to TRBD1. The V gene's germline CDR1 is WSHSY and CDR2 SAAADI. This CDR3 region has 12 residues. Trimming removed 7 bases from V and 3 bases from J; junction bases left unmatched: 2. In DNA, the CDR3 is TGCGCCAGCACTACAGGGGACACTGAAGCTTTCTTT. It encodes CASTTGDTEAFF.

This clone was seen once. The CDR3 sequence is CASSFYLGIQETQYF. The CDR3 bases are TGCGCCAGCAGCTTCTATCTAGGCATCCAAGAGACCCAGTACTTC. J is TRBJ2-5 and V is TRBV5-1; D is unresolved. The germline V and J ends were trimmed by 2 bases and 1 base, with 12 bases remaining between them. CDR1 and CDR2 (germline): SGHRS, YFSETQ. CDR3 size: 15 residues.

This clone was counted between two and nine times. V is TRBV6-5 and J is TRBJ2-5; D is possibly TRBD2 (5 bases). Per the germline V gene, CDR1 is MNHEY and CDR2 is SVGAGI. The V end lost 10 bases, the J end lost 4 bases, and 13 bases lay between the germline ends. The CDR3 is made up of 12 amino acids. CDR3 protein: CAISTEGETQYF. The CDR3 DNA follows: TGTGCCATCTCAACAGAGGGAGAGACCCAGTACTTC.

This sequence joins TRBV7-7 and TRBJ2-7, with D uncertain. Trimming took 3 bases from V and 0 from J, leaving 6 bases between them. Germline CDR1 SSHAT, CDR2 FNYEAQ (reference sequence). This CDR3 is built from 13 residues. CDR3 nucleotide sequence: TGTGCCAGCAGCTTTGGAAACTCCTACGAGCAGTACTTC. Translated, it gives CASSFGNSYEQYF.

The J gene is TRBJ2-2, the V gene TRBV27; a weak D match, TRBD1 (6 bases). The CDR3 spans 15 residues. Germline V CDR1 and CDR2: MNHEY, SMNVEV (reference sequence). The ends were cut back, 8 bases at V and 6 bases at J, with 19 bases in the middle. The CDR3, as DNA: TGTGCCAGCCGTGGTATGGGGTGGGGGCCCGGGGAGCTGTTTTTT. Its translation: CASRGMGWGPGELFF.

The CDR3 region is CSVEGAAGGGLREQYF. The CDR3 DNA is TGCAGCGTTGAAGGCGCCGCGGGGGGTGGTCTGCGGGAGCAGTACTTC. The chain recombines TRBV29-1 with TRBJ2-7; the match to TRBD2 covers 8 bases. Trimming took 1 base from V and 7 from J; bases not matched to a gene: 15. Germline V gene lookup returns CDR1 SQVTM and CDR2 ANQGSEA. The CDR3 is made up of 16 amino acids.

The chain joins TRBV4-1 to TRBJ1-2, with a tentative D call TRBD1 (6 bases). The V and J ends lost 1 base and 8 bases respectively, with 23 bases between them. The CDR3 runs to 17 residues. Germline CDR1 and CDR2: MGHRA and YSYEKL. The CDR3 loop reads CASSQVAGQRPGVGYTF. CDR3 in DNA: TGCGCCAGCAGCCAAGTGGCTGGGCAGCGGCCAGGGGTCGGCTACACCTTC.

The genes are TRBV25-1 and TRBJ2-7, with D uncertain. Trimming left V 4 bases short and J 6 bases short, with 13 bases between. This CDR3 is 13 amino acids long. The germline CDR1 and CDR2 sequences are MGHDK and SYGVNS. Written as DNA, the CDR3 is TGTGCCAGCAGTGTTGAGGAGCCTGGCGAGCAGTACTTC. It codes for CASSVEEPGEQYF.

V and J are TRBV5-1 and TRBJ2-7; unclear D gene. The CDR3 consists of 14 residues. Trimming removed 6 bases at V and 2 bases at J, with 15 bases between. Germline V gives CDR1 SGHRS, CDR2 YFSETQ. For the CDR3, the DNA is TGCGCCAGCACCACGGACGGAACCCCCTACGAGCAGTACTTC. As protein: CASTTDGTPYEQYF. Based on the CDR3 plus reference TRBV5-1 and TRBJ2-7, the full variable domain is KAGVTQTPRYLIKTRGQQVTLSCSPISGHRSVSWYQQTPGQGLQFLFEYFSETQRNKGNFPGRFSGRQFSNSRSEMNVSTLELGDSALYLCASTTDGTPYEQYFGPGTRLTVT.

V gene TRBV9 combines with J gene TRBJ2-7; TRBD1 might be the D (5 bases). This CDR3 contains 15 residues. In germline, CDR1 is SGDLS, CDR2 YYNGEE. V gave up 0 bases and J gave up 0 bases, with 10 bases separating them. The CDR3 nucleotides are TGTGCCAGCAGCGTAGGAAAAGGGGCCTCCTACGAGCAGTACTTC. Translation: CASSVGKGASYEQYF.